The 9 T cell receptor beta chains listed next were all sequenced from one sample in a study of blood T cell repertoires in COVID-19. Some clones are missing from TCRdb's copy, which holds only in-frame ones; the method was immunoSEQ multiplex PCR. The table shows 130,000 to 150,000 clones, with about nine tenths occurring only once. Material for sequencing was peripheral blood. These receptors were collected from a man over 45 who had recovered from COVID-19.

The chain is built from TRBV10-1 and TRBJ2-3; 14 nucleotides match TRBD2. Germline V gene data show CDR1 as WNHNN and CDR2 as SYGVQD (reference sequence). V trimming: 2 bases; J trimming: 4 bases; junction bases outside the gene matches: 5. The CDR3 sequence is 17 residues long. The CDR3 is CASSEPGTSGGSDTQYF. The CDR3 DNA is TGCGCCAGCAGTGAGCCGGGGACTAGCGGGGGCTCAGATACGCAGTATTTT.

The chain uses TRBV2 and TRBJ1-5; D gene uncertain. The germline gives CDR1 SNHLY, CDR2 FYNNEI. This CDR3 region has 13 residues. V was shortened by 7 bases and J by 3 bases, with 10 bases between the two germline ends. The CDR3 nucleotides read TGTGCCAGCACCTACTCGAACAATCAGCCCCAGCATTTT. Protein product: CASTYSNNQPQHF.

The chain combines TRBV14 with TRBJ1-2; tentatively, D is TRBD1 (5 bases). Between the trimmed V and J ends, which lost 5 bases and 3 bases, there was a span of 10 bases. The CDR3 is 13 residues long. CDR1 and CDR2 (germline): SGHDN, FVKESK. The CDR3 nucleotides are TGTGCCAGCAGCGACCAGGGCTACTATGGCTACACCTTC. Translating gives CASSDQGYYGYTF.

The chain uses TRBV11-2 and TRBJ1-3; possibly TRBD1 for D (6 bases). CDR1 is SGHAT, CDR2 FQNNGV, per germline. The CDR3 sequence is 15 residues long. Trimming pared 3 bases from V and 0 bases from J, leaving 9 bases between. CDR3 nucleotide sequence: TGTGCCAGCAGCTTTACAGGGAACTCTGGAAACACCATATATTTT. Its protein product is CASSFTGNSGNTIYF.

The chain is built from TRBV5-1 and TRBJ1-3; D call uncertain. Trimming took off 4 bases at V and 0 bases at J, with 14 bases between the two ends. Germline V gene data show CDR1 as SGHRS and CDR2 as YFSETQ. The CDR3 has 16 amino acids. In DNA form, the CDR3 reads TGCGCCAGCAGCGCCACGGACGGGAGCTCTGGAAACACCATATATTTT. This translates into CASSATDGSSGNTIYF.

The chain links TRBV30 to TRBJ1-1, with 7 positions matching TRBD1. CDR3 length equals 13 residues. CDR1 and CDR2 from the germline V gene are GTSNPN and SVGIG (reference sequence). With 2 bases clipped from V and 1 base from J, the junction kept 1 base outside the gene matches. DNA of the CDR3: TGTGCCTGGAGTTCAGGGGGGAACACTGAAGCTTTCTTT. This codes for CAWSSGGNTEAFF.

This rearrangement joins TRBV6-5 to TRBJ1-1; 7 bases match TRBD1. Germline V gene sequence: CDR1 MNHEY, CDR2 SVGAGI. CDR3 length equals 16 residues. With V trimmed by 2 bases and J by 0 bases, 6 bases remained unmatched. CDR3 amino acids: CASSYVSGGVNTEAFF. Written as DNA, the CDR3 is TGTGCCAGCAGTTACGTCTCAGGGGGAGTGAACACTGAAGCTTTCTTT.

The chain uses TRBV7-9 and TRBJ2-5; TRBD1 might be the D (5 bases). The germline V gene has CDR1 SEHNR and CDR2 FQNEAQ (reference sequence). This CDR3 is built from 15 residues. The germline V and J ends were trimmed by 6 bases and 2 bases, with 16 bases remaining between them. The CDR3 coding sequence is TGTGCCAGCAGTCCGTCAGGGTTCTTTCAAGAGACCCAGTACTTC. Amino acid sequence: CASSPSGFFQETQYF.

This chain connects TRBV6-2 or TRBV6-3 to TRBJ2-1, with 9 bases aligning to TRBD1. The J segment lost 2 bases and the V segment lost 5 bases, leaving 7 bases of the junction unmatched. CDR3 length: 16 residues. The germline CDR1 and CDR2 sequences are MNHEY and SVGEGT. The CDR3 spells CASSRADRGAYNEQFF. DNA of the CDR3: TGTGCCAGCAGTAGAGCTGACAGGGGGGCCTACAATGAGCAGTTCTTC.